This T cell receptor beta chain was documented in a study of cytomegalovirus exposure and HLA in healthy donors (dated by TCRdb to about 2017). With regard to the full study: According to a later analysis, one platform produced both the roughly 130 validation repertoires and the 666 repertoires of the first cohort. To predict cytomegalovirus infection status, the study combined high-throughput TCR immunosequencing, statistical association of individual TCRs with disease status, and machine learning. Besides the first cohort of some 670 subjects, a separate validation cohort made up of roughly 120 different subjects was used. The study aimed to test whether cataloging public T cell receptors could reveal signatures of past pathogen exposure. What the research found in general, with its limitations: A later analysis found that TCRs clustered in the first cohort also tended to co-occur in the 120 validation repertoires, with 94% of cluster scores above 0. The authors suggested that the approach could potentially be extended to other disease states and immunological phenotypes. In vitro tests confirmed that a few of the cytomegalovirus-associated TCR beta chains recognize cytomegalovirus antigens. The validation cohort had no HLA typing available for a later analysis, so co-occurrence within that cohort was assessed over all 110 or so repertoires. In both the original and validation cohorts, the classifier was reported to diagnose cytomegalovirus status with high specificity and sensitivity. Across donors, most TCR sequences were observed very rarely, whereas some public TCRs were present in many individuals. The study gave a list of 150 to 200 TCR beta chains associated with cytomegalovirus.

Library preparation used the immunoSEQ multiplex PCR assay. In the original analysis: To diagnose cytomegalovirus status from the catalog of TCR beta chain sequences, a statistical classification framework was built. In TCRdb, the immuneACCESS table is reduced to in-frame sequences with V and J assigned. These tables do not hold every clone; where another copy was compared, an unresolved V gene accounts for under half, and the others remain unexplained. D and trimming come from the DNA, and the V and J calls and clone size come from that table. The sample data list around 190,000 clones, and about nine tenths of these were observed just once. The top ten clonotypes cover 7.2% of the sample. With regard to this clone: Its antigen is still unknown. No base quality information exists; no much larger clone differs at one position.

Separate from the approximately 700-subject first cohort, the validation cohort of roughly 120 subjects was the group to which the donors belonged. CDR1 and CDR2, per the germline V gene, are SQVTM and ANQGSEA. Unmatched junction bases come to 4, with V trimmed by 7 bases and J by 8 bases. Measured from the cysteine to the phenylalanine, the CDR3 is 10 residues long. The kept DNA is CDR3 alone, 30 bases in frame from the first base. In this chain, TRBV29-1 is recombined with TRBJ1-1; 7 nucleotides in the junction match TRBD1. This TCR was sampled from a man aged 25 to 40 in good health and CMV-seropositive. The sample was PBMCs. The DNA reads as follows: TGCAGCGCTTCGGGACAGGAAGCTTTCTTT. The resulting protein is CSASGQEAFF.